Listed below are T cell receptor beta chains from one sample, sequenced in a study of T cells in Graves' hyperthyroidism and ophthalmopathy. TCRdb re-called the multiplex PCR reads through MiXCR, storing one row per CDR3 protein. The table includes a few hundred thousand distinct CDR3 sequences, around 20% detected once. What was sequenced was blood. These receptors all stem from a man younger than 35 with Graves' ophthalmopathy. Both conserved end residues are part of each CDR3. The order of the fields is V gene, CDR3 protein.

V gene: TRBV28
CDR3 protein: CASSWTISNQPQHF

V gene: TRBV20-1
CDR3 protein: CSALRDYPQETQYF

V gene: TRBV28
CDR3 protein: CASSSPLAPETQYF

V gene: TRBV7-3
CDR3 protein: CASSFSVVPSSGANVLTF

V gene: TRBV6-1
CDR3 protein: CASKSYSLRGYTF

V gene: TRBV6-1
CDR3 protein: CASIDYLETQYF

V gene: TRBV6-1
CDR3 protein: CASSLQSHTNTEAFF

V gene: TRBV2
CDR3 protein: CARGGLAGLQETQYF

V gene: TRBV6-1
CDR3 protein: CASRGTGGSFYEQYF

V gene: TRBV7-3
CDR3 protein: CASRERNNSPLHF

V gene: TRBV11-2
CDR3 protein: CASSFRIYGYTF

V gene: TRBV6-1
CDR3 protein: CASSFRINSPLHF

V gene: TRBV7-3
CDR3 protein: CASSLETPGELFF

V gene: TRBV3-1
CDR3 protein: CASSQDFGGDQPQHF

V gene: TRBV29-1
CDR3 protein: CSVEGGGDNYGYTF

V gene: TRBV19
CDR3 protein: CASSKPDTDTQYF

V gene: TRBV3-1
CDR3 protein: CASSQGLEQPQHF

V gene: TRBV15
CDR3 protein: CATSSTDRDLSNKPQHF

V gene: TRBV11-2
CDR3 protein: CASSFPGLLADTQYF

V gene: TRBV6-2/TRBV6-3
CDR3 protein: CASSYFSRAPNYGYTF

V gene: TRBV12-3/TRBV12-4
CDR3 protein: CASSFGTSGATGNYNEQFF

V gene: TRBV20-1
CDR3 protein: CSVLPGTGGPPYEQYF

V gene: TRBV12-3/TRBV12-4
CDR3 protein: CASSLAGVGADTQYF

V gene: TRBV4-1
CDR3 protein: CASSQGIVHYNEQFF

V gene: TRBV5-5
CDR3 protein: CASSPTWDSSNQPQHF

V gene: TRBV7-2
CDR3 protein: CASSLTGGSHTDTQCF

V gene: TRBV24-1
CDR3 protein: CATSWGTNTGELFF

V gene: TRBV19
CDR3 protein: CASSGLTDEKLFF

V gene: TRBV18
CDR3 protein: CASSTRLFGYTF

V gene: TRBV29-1
CDR3 protein: CSVEARGRGAYEQYF

V gene: TRBV4-1
CDR3 protein: CASSPGDRGYEQYF

V gene: TRBV27
CDR3 protein: CASSPRGGPQHF

V gene: TRBV7-9
CDR3 protein: CASSLAQGTKGNQPQHF

V gene: TRBV6-2/TRBV6-3
CDR3 protein: CASRVINYNEQFF

V gene: TRBV5-1
CDR3 protein: CASNRGTSGGVEQFF

V gene: TRBV28
CDR3 protein: CASAPGQIFEQFF

V gene: TRBV7-9
CDR3 protein: CASRPTTGSNTGELFF

V gene: TRBV6-1
CDR3 protein: CASRPQGAGDTQYF

V gene: TRBV5-1
CDR3 protein: CASSPGVGEQGSGNTIYF

V gene: TRBV19
CDR3 protein: CASSFKRQGRNEQFF

V gene: TRBV6-1
CDR3 protein: CASSWGQSGGELFF

V gene: TRBV6-4
CDR3 protein: CASSPSGGATDTQYF

V gene: TRBV6-5
CDR3 protein: CASSYTMGRTYGYTF

V gene: TRBV6-5
CDR3 protein: CASSYSVDGYTF

V gene: TRBV5-1
CDR3 protein: CASSLGRPLILSYNEQFF

V gene: TRBV20-1
CDR3 protein: CSAIQGAGTGELFF

V gene: TRBV9
CDR3 protein: CASSSRPGKAFF

V gene: TRBV24-1
CDR3 protein: CATSAVPGAGENGELFF

V gene: TRBV7-6
CDR3 protein: CASSKEGGRGLEAFF

V gene: TRBV13
CDR3 protein: CASSPYPGLNSPLHF

V gene: TRBV28
CDR3 protein: CASSLSRNTQYF